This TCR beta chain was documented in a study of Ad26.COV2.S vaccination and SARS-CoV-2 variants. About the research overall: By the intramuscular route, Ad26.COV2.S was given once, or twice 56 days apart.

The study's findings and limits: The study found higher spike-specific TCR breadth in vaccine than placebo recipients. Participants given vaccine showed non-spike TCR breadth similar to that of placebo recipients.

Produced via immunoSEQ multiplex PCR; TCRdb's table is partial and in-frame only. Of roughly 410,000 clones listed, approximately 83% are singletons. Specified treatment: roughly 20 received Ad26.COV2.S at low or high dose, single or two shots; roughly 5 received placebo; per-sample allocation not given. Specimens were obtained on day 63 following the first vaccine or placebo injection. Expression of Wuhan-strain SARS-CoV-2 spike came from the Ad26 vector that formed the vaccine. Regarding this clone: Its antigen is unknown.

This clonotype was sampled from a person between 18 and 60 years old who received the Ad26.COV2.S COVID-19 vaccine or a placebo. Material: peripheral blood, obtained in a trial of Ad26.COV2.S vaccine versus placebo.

This CDR3 is CASSPLDTGPSNTEAFF. CDR3 DNA: TGTGCCAGCTCACCGTTAGACACGGGGCCCAGTAACACTGAAGCTTTCTTT. V usage is TRBV18 and J usage is TRBJ1-1, with D possibly being TRBD1 (5 bases). CDR1 is KGHSH, CDR2 LQKENI, per germline. Between the trimmed V and J ends, which lost 3 bases and 2 bases, there was a span of 19 bases. The CDR3 has 17 amino acids.